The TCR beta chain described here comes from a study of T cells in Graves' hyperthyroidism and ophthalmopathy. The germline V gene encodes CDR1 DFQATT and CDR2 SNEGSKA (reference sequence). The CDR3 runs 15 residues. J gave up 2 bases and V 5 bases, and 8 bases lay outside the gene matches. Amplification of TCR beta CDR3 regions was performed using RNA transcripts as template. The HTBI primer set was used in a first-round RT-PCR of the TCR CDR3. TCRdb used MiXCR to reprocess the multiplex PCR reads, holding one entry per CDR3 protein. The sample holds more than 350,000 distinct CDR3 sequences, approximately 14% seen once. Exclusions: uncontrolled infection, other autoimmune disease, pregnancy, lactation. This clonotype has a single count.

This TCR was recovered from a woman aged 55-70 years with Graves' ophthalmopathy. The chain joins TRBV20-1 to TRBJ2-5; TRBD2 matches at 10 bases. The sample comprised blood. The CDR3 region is CSARLAGVLQETQYF. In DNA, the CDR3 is TGCAGTGCTCGGCTAGCGGGAGTCTTACAAGAGACCCAGTACTTC.